This T cell receptor beta chain was recovered during a study of blood T cell repertoires in COVID-19. The length of the CDR3 is 13 residues. The J segment lost 2 bases and the V segment lost 8 bases, leaving 4 bases of the junction unmatched. Germline loops: CDR1 MDHEN, CDR2 SYDVKM. The method was immunoSEQ multiplex PCR; TCRdb's version includes in-frame clones alone and lacks a portion of them. Among over 110,000 clones listed, 84% were seen once. The TCR comes from a man aged 50 to 59 in a cohort exposed to, infected with or recovered from COVID-19 (not recorded which). V is TRBV28 and J is TRBJ2-7, with 9 bases fitting TRBD2. The sequenced material came from PBMCs or T cells enriched from blood (not recorded which). The CDR3 here is CASLPSGAYEQYF. As DNA, the CDR3 is TGTGCCAGCCTTCCTAGCGGGGCCTACGAGCAGTACTTC. Together with reference TRBV28 and TRBJ2-7, the CDR3 gives the full variable domain: DVKVTQSSRYLVKRTGEKVFLECVQDMDHENMFWYRQDPGLGLRLIYFSYDVKMKEKGDIPEGYSVSREKKERFSLILESASTNQTSMYLCASLPSGAYEQYFGPGTRLTVT.